The 6 T cell receptor beta chains below come from one sample, sequenced in a study of T cell responses to AZD1222 COVID-19 vaccine. The data were produced by immunoSEQ multiplex PCR, yet TCRdb's version contains in-frame clones alone and is incomplete. The sample lists over 95,000 clones; about nine tenths were seen once. Sequencing was performed on peripheral blood, taken 28 days after the second AZD1222 dose. These receptor sequences come from an adult who received the AZD1222 COVID-19 vaccine.

The chain combines TRBV27 with TRBJ2-5; the D is unclear. The germline V gene has CDR1 MNHEY and CDR2 SMNVEV (reference sequence). The CDR3 is 13 residues long. Trimming shortened V by 3 bases and J by 0 bases, and 5 bases separated the two germline ends. CDR3 in amino acids: CASSLQYQETQYF. CDR3 DNA: TGTGCCAGCAGTTTGCAGTACCAAGAGACCCAGTACTTC.

The V gene is TRBV13, the J gene TRBJ2-7, with D perhaps matching TRBD1 (5 bases). CDR3 size: 13 residues. Trimming removed 1 base from V and 6 bases from J, with 10 bases in between. CDR1 PRHDT and CDR2 FYEKMQ come from the germline V gene (reference sequence). The CDR3 coding sequence is TGTGCCAGCAGCTTAGATCAGGGTCGCGAGCAGTACTTC. Encoded protein: CASSLDQGREQYF.

This chain uses TRBV6-5 with TRBJ2-7; possible D gene TRBD2, 7 bases. CDR1 and CDR2 from the germline V gene are MNHEY and SVGAGI. V was shortened by 0 bases and J by 3 bases, with 9 bases between the two germline ends. CDR3 length: 14 amino acids. CDR3 sequence (DNA): TGTGCCAGCAGTTACTCAGGGGGGGACTACGAGCAGTACTTC. Its translation is CASSYSGGDYEQYF.

The genes are TRBV7-3 and TRBJ2-2; D gene uncertain. V lost 2 bases and J lost 5, with 12 bases in between. The CDR3 runs to 15 residues. Germline CDR1 SGHTA, CDR2 FQGTGA. The CDR3: CASSLESFKTGELFF. The CDR3, as DNA: TGTGCCAGCAGCTTAGAGAGTTTTAAAACCGGGGAGCTGTTTTTT. Drawing the rest from reference TRBV7-3 and TRBJ2-2, the complete variable domain is GAGVSQTPSNKVTEKGKYVELRCDPISGHTALYWYRQSLGQGPEFLIYFQGTGAADDSGLPNDRFFAVRPEGSVSTLKIQRTERGDSAVYLCASSLESFKTGELFFGEGSRLTVL.

The count of this clone is one. V is TRBV10-3 and J is TRBJ1-5; D unclear. V was shortened by 11 bases and J by 4 bases, with 18 bases between the two germline ends. The CDR3 runs 14 residues. CDR1 and CDR2 from the germline V gene are ENHRY and SYGVKD. This chain's CDR3 is CAATLTAENQPQHF. As DNA, the CDR3 is TGTGCCGCTACCCTTACAGCCGAGAATCAGCCCCAGCATTTT.

The table lists this clone with a few counts. V gene TRBV6-2 or TRBV6-3 combines with J gene TRBJ2-1, with D unresolved. CDR3 length: 12 residues. Germline V gene sequence: CDR1 MNHEY, CDR2 SVGEGT. Trimming removed 0 bases from V and 7 bases from J, with 4 bases in between. The CDR3 region has the DNA TGTGCCAGCAGTTACTCGTCGAATGAGCAGTTCTTC. Its protein is CASSYSSNEQFF.